This TCR beta chain originates from a study of cytomegalovirus exposure and HLA in healthy donors. Study-wide results and limits: The study dropped some indistinguishable V segments, TRBV6-2 and TRBV6-3 among them. For TCR beta chains, V- and J-gene trimming was later linked to a missense DCLRE1C variant. Roughly uniform sequencing depth across donors was assumed, possibly incorrectly.

The CDR3 runs to 14 residues. Germline V lookup: CDR1 SGHNT, CDR2 YENEEA. V was clipped by 1 base and J by 5 bases; unmatched bases: 2. Primers: 60 Vbeta forward and 13 Jbeta reverse. The method was immunoSEQ multiplex PCR; TCRdb's version includes in-frame clones alone and lacks a portion of them. The top ten hold approximately 4.4% of the sample, which has around 200,000 clones, roughly 78% seen once. Note on this clone: As yet, its antigen is unknown.

The sequence was obtained from a woman between 25 and 40 years old in good health and CMV-seropositive. The gene calls are TRBV11-3 and TRBJ2-7; 10 bases match TRBD1. The sequencing sample was made of PBMCs. The CDR3 DNA reads TGTGCCAGCAGCTTAGTCGGGACAGGGGACGAGCAGTACTTC. Its translation is CASSLVGTGDEQYF.